This TCR beta chain was identified in a study of Ad26.COV2.S vaccination and SARS-CoV-2 variants. Study-wide findings and caveats: CD8+ and CD4+ T cells specific for spike reportedly responded with substantial breadth after vaccination. Using TCR breadth and depth analyses may have led to underestimated total T cell responses.

V gave up 8 bases and J gave up 10 bases; unmatched junction bases: 14. This CDR3 is 15 amino acids long. Germline lookup yields CDR1 MNHEY and CDR2 SVGAGI. Regarding this clone: Its antigen is unidentified.

Some clones are missing from TCRdb's copy, which holds only in-frame ones; the method was immunoSEQ multiplex PCR. The data hold roughly 180,000 clones, with approximately 90% observed a single time. This TCR came from a human donor who had recovered from COVID-19. V is TRBV6-5 and J is TRBJ2-5, with TRBD2 matching over 12 bases. The sample was peripheral blood, taken after recovery from COVID-19. The CDR3 nucleotides are TGTGCCAGCGGGGAGTCCCTAGCGGGGGGGGCAAGCCAGTACTTC. This gives the protein CASGESLAGGASQYF.